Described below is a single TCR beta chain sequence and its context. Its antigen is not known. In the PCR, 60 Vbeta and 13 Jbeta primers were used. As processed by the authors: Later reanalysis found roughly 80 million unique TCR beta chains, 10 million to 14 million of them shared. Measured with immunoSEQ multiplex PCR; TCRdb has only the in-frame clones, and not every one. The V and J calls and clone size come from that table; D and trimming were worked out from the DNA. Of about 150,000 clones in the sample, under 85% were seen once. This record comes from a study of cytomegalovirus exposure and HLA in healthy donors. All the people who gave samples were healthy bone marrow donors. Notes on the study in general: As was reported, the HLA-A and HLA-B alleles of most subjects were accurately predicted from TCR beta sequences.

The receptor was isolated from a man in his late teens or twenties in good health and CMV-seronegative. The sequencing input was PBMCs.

The CDR3 region has the DNA TGTGCCAGCAGCCAAGAAACAGACGGGAGCTCCTACAATGAGCAGTTCTTC. This sequence encodes CASSQETDGSSYNEQFF. The V call is TRBV4-2, the J call TRBJ2-1, with a weak D call TRBD2 (6 bases). Germline CDR1 and CDR2: LGHNA and YNFKEQ. CDR3 length: 17 amino acids. The V end lost 0 bases, the J end lost 0 bases, and 12 bases lay between the germline ends.